This TCR beta chain was identified during a study of blood T cell repertoires in COVID-19. Study context: Both acute and convalescent COVID-19 samples were obtained from the United States, Italy and Spain. T cells, B-cell-depleted T cells, or PBMCs supplied cDNA or gDNA.

Original data processing: Nucleated cell counts were estimated from reference gene primer amplification. Assay: immunoSEQ multiplex PCR; the TCRdb copy retains only in-frame clones and omits some. Clone size and V and J calls were adopted from that table, with D and trimming inferred from the DNA. The sample shows a few hundred thousand clones, more than 70% of them seen only once. It was during active infection that Seattle patients were enrolled and then longitudinally followed. This sequence originates from a woman aged 30 to 39 with COVID-19, enrolled during active disease. Sequencing used peripheral blood.

CDR3 region: CASSSGRRAEAFF. CDR3 coding DNA: TGTGCCAGCAGCTCTGGGAGACGGGCTGAAGCTTTCTTT. The chain combines TRBV7-8 with TRBJ1-1; no firm D call. The ends were cut back, 4 bases at V and 6 bases at J, with 12 bases in the middle. The germline V gene encodes CDR1 SGHVS and CDR2 FQNEAQ. This CDR3 comprises 13 residues.